The 15 T cell receptor beta chains presented below share a single source sample, sequenced in a study of blood T cell repertoires in COVID-19. TCRdb keeps only in-frame clones here, not all; method: immunoSEQ multiplex PCR. Of about 110,000 clones listed, 80% to 90% are singletons. The specimen sequenced was peripheral blood. All receptors come from a woman in her sixties with acute or convalescent COVID-19.

This clone was seen a few times. The V call is TRBV4-1, the J call TRBJ1-2; TRBD1 matches 10 bases. Germline trimming cut 3 bases from V and 4 bases from J; bases unmatched to any gene: 5. The CDR3 has 15 residues. Germline loops: CDR1 MGHRA, CDR2 YSYEKL. This chain's CDR3 is CASSQDRGESYGYTF. The CDR3 bases are TGCGCCAGCAGCCAGGACAGGGGGGAAAGCTATGGCTACACCTTC.

The chain carries TRBV28 and TRBJ2-5; TRBD2 matches at 11 bases. The V and J ends lost 1 base and 3 bases, in that order; junction bases with no gene match: 7. This CDR3 region has 17 residues. Germline-derived CDR1 and CDR2 are MDHEN and SYDVKM. The CDR3 region has the DNA TGTGCCAGCAGTTTATTTTTCGATAGCGGGGGGGAAGAGACCCAGTACTTC. The encoded protein is CASSLFFDSGGEETQYF.

The V call is TRBV19, the J call TRBJ2-3; TRBD1 agrees at 8 bases. V was pared by 4 bases and J by 6 bases, with 12 bases of the junction left unmatched. Per the germline V gene, CDR1 is LNHDA and CDR2 is SQIVND (reference sequence). The CDR3 is made up of 16 amino acids. In DNA, the CDR3 is TGTGCCAGTAGTAAACGCCCGGGACAGGCCGGGGATACGCAGTATTTT. Amino acids: CASSKRPGQAGDTQYF.

V usage is TRBV9 and J usage is TRBJ1-2, with D possibly TRBD1 on 5 matching bases. The CDR3 loop spans 15 amino acids. The ends were cut back, 3 bases at V and 6 bases at J, with 18 bases in the middle. Germline V gene data show CDR1 as SGDLS and CDR2 as YYNGEE. This CDR3 is CASSGDPFGEDGYTF. DNA for the CDR3: TGTGCCAGCAGCGGGGACCCATTCGGGGAGGATGGCTACACCTTC.

This chain connects TRBV27 to TRBJ2-7; D call uncertain. The CDR3 consists of 14 residues. Trimming cost V 5 bases and J 7 bases, with 18 bases left between them. The germline gives CDR1 MNHEY, CDR2 SMNVEV (reference sequence). CDR3 sequence: CASSNAGSVKEQYF. The CDR3 DNA reads TGTGCCAGCAGTAACGCCGGGTCGGTAAAGGAGCAGTACTTC.

The rearrangement links TRBV19 to TRBJ2-3; D is ambiguous. From germline, CDR1 is LNHDA and CDR2 SQIVND (reference sequence). The CDR3 totals 14 residues. The germline V and J ends were trimmed by 2 bases and 1 base, with 7 bases remaining between them. The CDR3 here is CASSISRGTDTQYF. The CDR3 nucleotides are TGTGCCAGTAGTATATCCCGGGGCACAGATACGCAGTATTTT.

V usage is TRBV14 and J usage is TRBJ1-1; the match to TRBD1 covers 8 bases. V lost 4 bases and J lost 3; bases outside the gene matches: 1. Germline V lookup: CDR1 SGHDN, CDR2 FVKESK. The CDR3 runs to 13 residues. In DNA, the CDR3 is TGTGCCAGCAGCCTACAGGGGGACACTGAAGCTTTCTTT. This gives the protein CASSLQGDTEAFF. Full variable domain (missing parts from reference TRBV14 and TRBJ1-1): EAGVTQFPSHSVIEKGQTVTLRCDPISGHDNLYWYRRVMGKEIKFLLHFVKESKQDESGMPNNRFLAERTGGTYSTLKVQPAELEDSGVYFCASSLQGDTEAFFGQGTRLTVV.

This clone was found a few times. The J gene is TRBJ2-7, the V gene TRBV19; 8 bases agree with TRBD1. The CDR3 contains 16 residues. V dropped 3 bases and J dropped 0; count of bases not matched to a gene: 7. Germline assignment: CDR1 LNHDA and CDR2 SQIVND (reference sequence). CDR3 sequence (DNA): TGTGCCAGTAGTATCGGTGGACAGGGATTCTCCTACGAGCAGTACTTC. It yields the protein CASSIGGQGFSYEQYF. The full variable domain, with the rest looked up from reference TRBV19 and TRBJ2-7, is DGGITQSPKYLFRKEGQNVTLSCEQNLNHDAMYWYRQDPGQGLRLIYYSQIVNDFQKGDIAEGYSVSREKKESFPLTVTSAQKNPTAFYLCASSIGGQGFSYEQYFGPGTRLTVT.

On this clone itself: A junction boundary mismatches the germline segment, possibly from a read error. This chain uses TRBV3-1 (or the pseudogene TRBV3-2) with TRBJ2-3; a weak D match, TRBD1 (6 bases). Germline V gives CDR1 LGHDT, CDR2 YNNKEL (reference sequence). The CDR3 totals 14 residues. In DNA form, the CDR3 reads TGTGCCAGCAGACAAGAGTCAGGGGCAGATACGCAGTATTTT. It translates to CASRQESGADTQYF.

In its sample, this clone was seen a few times. This rearrangement joins TRBV18 to TRBJ2-1; TRBD1 matches 11 bases. This CDR3 contains 15 residues. The V and J ends lost 2 bases and 7 bases, in that order; junction bases with no gene match: 4. The germline CDR1 and CDR2 sequences are KGHSH and LQKENI. The CDR3 sequence is CASSPRTGGENEQFF. As DNA, the CDR3 is TGTGCCAGCTCACCAAGGACAGGGGGCGAGAATGAGCAGTTCTTC.

This clone is medium-sized within its sample. The chain has TRBV12-2 and TRBJ2-2; the table assigns TRBD1, which was not confirmed against the DNA. TRBV12-2 is recorded as a pseudogene. The CDR3 contains 18 residues. CDR3 loop: CASRLVLLGQRNTGELFF. The CDR3 coding sequence is TGTGCAAGTCGCTTAGTCTTATTGGGACAGAGAAACACCGGGGAGCTGTTTTTT.

This chain joins TRBV7-9 and TRBJ1-4; no clear D gene. This CDR3 is 13 amino acids long. Germline-derived CDR1 and CDR2 are SEHNR and FQNEAQ (reference sequence). The germline V and J ends were trimmed by 1 base and 8 bases, with 8 bases remaining between them. CDR3 sequence (DNA): TGTGCCAGCAGCTTAGGGCTTTTCGAAAAACTGTTTTTT. It encodes CASSLGLFEKLFF.

This clone was seen more than once but under ten times. This chain joins TRBV5-1 and TRBJ2-4; D is ambiguous. The CDR3 extends over 15 amino acids. Germline lookup yields CDR1 SGHRS and CDR2 YFSETQ. Trimming removed 4 bases from V and 0 bases from J, with 11 bases in between. CDR3 bases: TGCGCCAGCAGCCCAGACTGGCTAGCCAAAAACATTCAGTACTTC. Translating gives CASSPDWLAKNIQYF.

CDR3 protein: CASSLGVGQKETQYF. CDR3 DNA sequence: TGTGCCAGCAGCTTGGGAGTTGGACAGAAAGAGACCCAGTACTTC. The V and J genes are TRBV5-8 and TRBJ2-5; D might be TRBD1 (6 bases). This CDR3 spans 15 amino acids. Germline V gene data show CDR1 as SGHTS and CDR2 as YDEGEE. V shed 0 bases and J shed 3 bases, with 12 bases lying between them.

The CDR3 bases are TGTGCCAGCAGCCAAGCGAGCGGGGGTTGGTACGAGCAGTACTTC. Protein sequence: CASSQASGGWYEQYF. V gene TRBV14 combines with J gene TRBJ2-7, with 8 bases matching TRBD2. Germline lookup yields CDR1 SGHDN and CDR2 FVKESK. V was pared by 1 base and J by 4 bases, with 6 bases of the junction left unmatched. CDR3 length: 15 residues.